This TCR beta chain comes out of a study of blood T cell repertoires in COVID-19 (dated by TCRdb to 2020 to 2021). The study in broad terms: Samples covering the acute and convalescent phases of COVID-19 were provided by collaborators in the United States, Italy and Spain. The material from the prospective study consisted of cDNA or gDNA derived from T cells, B-cell-depleted T cells, or PBMCs. Deeply sampled blood TCRbeta repertoires from subjects exposed to, actively infected with, or recovered from COVID-19 were included in the dataset. A freely available public database, intended as a resource for researchers studying the immune response to SARS-CoV-2, is where the repertoires were released. Samples were obtained from the ongoing ImmuneRACE study (first 160 participants) and from over a thousand subjects provided by 6 global collaborators. Nearly every sample came with metadata listing a de-identified subject ID, COVID-19 status, age in years and sex. Where HLA class I and class II types were available, the types were taken from metadata supplied by the sample provider, not from assay-based typing.

At the junction V is shortened by 0 bases and J by 0 bases, with 9 bases in between. The germline V gene sets CDR1 to SGHDT and CDR2 to YYEEEE. The CDR3 has 15 amino acids, counting the end cysteine and phenylalanine. The read is trimmed to its CDR3 DNA, 45 bases read in frame from base 1. TCRbeta CDR3 regions were amplified from genomic DNA by means of the immunoSEQ Assay, a bias-controlled multiplex PCR. From the authors' description of their analysis: The number of nucleated cells in each sample was estimated from the amplification of reference gene primers within the assay. To quantify the absolute abundance of each unique TCRbeta CDR3 rearrangement, sequence reads were collapsed and filtered. For each sample, productive Simpson clonality was calculated by taking the square root of Simpson's diversity index across productive rearrangements. TCRdb holds this immuneACCESS table with in-frame rearrangements only. Some clones are missing; in checked studies, unresolved V genes explain under half, and the rest has no known cause. Clone size and V and J calls were adopted from that table, with D and trimming inferred from the DNA. The sample table lists under 250,000 clones, 70% to 90% of them with a count of one. Around 10% of the sample lies in the top ten.

One collaborating source in Seattle enrolled patients while the patients were actively infected and followed the patients over time throughout the course of disease. The collaborating institutions used their own protocols to collect whole blood in K2EDTA tubes. For TCRbeta analysis, collaborators shipped samples as frozen whole blood, isolated PBMCs, or DNA extracted from either of those sample types. In the case of this clone: There is no known antigen for this receptor. It has no much larger one-base neighbor in the sample; base qualities were not kept.

Broad study findings and their caveats: The amount of clinical and demographic metadata varied by source and participant and was provided uncurated.

This chain is built from TRBV5-6 and TRBJ1-2; a confident D gene designation cannot be given. This TCR was recovered from a middle-aged man with COVID-19, enrolled during active disease. The sequencing sample was made of peripheral blood. The CDR3 in this case is CASSLDRGTNYGYTF. The DNA sequence follows: TGTGCCAGCAGCTTGGATCGGGGTACTAACTATGGCTACACCTTC.